This T cell receptor beta chain was identified during a study of OX40 agonist ivuxolimab in advanced cancers. Background on the study: The study treated patients with ivuxolimab, an agonistic anti-OX40 (CD134) antibody. The study's findings and limits: Not determined was the antigen specificity of the expanded peripheral T cells.

This clone appeared once. Its antigen is not known. TCRdb's table, derived via immunoSEQ multiplex PCR, lists solely in-frame clones and lacks some. The table includes about 150,000 clones, approximately 94% detected once. Looked up from germline, CDR1 is SSHAT and CDR2 is FNYEAQ (reference sequence). V trimming: 4 bases; J trimming: 2 bases; junction bases outside the gene matches: 6. The CDR3 runs 15 residues. The rearrangement uses TRBV7-7 and TRBJ2-3, with TRBD1 matching 7 bases. Sequencing was performed on CD4+ or CD8+ T cells sorted from blood, taken in a trial of the OX40 agonist ivuxolimab. The receptor was isolated from an adult with an advanced solid tumor such as melanoma, head and neck, liver or kidney cancer. Here the CDR3 reads CASSSGTAITDTQYF. The CDR3 nucleotides are TGTGCCAGCAGCTCCGGGACAGCTATCACAGATACGCAGTATTTT.